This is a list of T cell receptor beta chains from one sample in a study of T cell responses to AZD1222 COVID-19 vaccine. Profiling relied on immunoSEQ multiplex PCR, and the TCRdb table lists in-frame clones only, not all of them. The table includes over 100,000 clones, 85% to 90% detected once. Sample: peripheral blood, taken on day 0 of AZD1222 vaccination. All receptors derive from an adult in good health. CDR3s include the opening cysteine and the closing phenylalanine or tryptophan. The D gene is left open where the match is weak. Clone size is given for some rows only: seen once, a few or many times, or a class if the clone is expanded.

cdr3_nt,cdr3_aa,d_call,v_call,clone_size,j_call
TGCGCCAGCAGCCAAGGTTCGGGACAGGGATCTTACGAGCAGTACTTC,CASSQGSGQGSYEQYF,TRBD1,TRBV4-3,-,TRBJ2-7
TGTGCCAGCAGCCATTTGGGGGAGACTCTACGCGAGCAGTACTTC,CASSHLGETLREQYF,-,TRBV3-1/TRBV3-2,-,TRBJ2-7
TGTGCCAGCAGCTTGGTCCCCGCCTACAATGAGCAGTTCTTC,CASSLVPAYNEQFF,-,TRBV7-2,-,TRBJ2-1
TGTGCCAGCAGCTCCTCCGGGACAGGGGGACTCTACGAGCAGTACTTC,CASSSSGTGGLYEQYF,TRBD1,TRBV7-2,few,TRBJ2-7
TGTGCCAGCAGCCCCGCGACGGGAACAGATACGCAGTATTTT,CASSPATGTDTQYF,-,TRBV7-6,few,TRBJ2-3
TGTGCCAGCAGTGAAGTGGGAGATACGCAGTATTTT,CASSEVGDTQYF,-,TRBV6-1,-,TRBJ2-3
TGTGCCAGCAGCTTGGGCACAGGGGTAGGCTATGGCTACACCTTC,CASSLGTGVGYGYTF,TRBD1,TRBV5-4,-,TRBJ1-2
TGCGCCAGCAGCTCAGCCGGGACAGGGGTATCAGGCTCCTATAATTCACCCCTCCACTTT,CASSSAGTGVSGSYNSPLHF,TRBD1,TRBV5-1,-,TRBJ1-6
TGTGCCAGCAGCTTAGGGGGCCCACCCTACGAGCAGTACTTC,CASSLGGPPYEQYF,TRBD1,TRBV9,-,TRBJ2-7
TGTGCCAGCAGCTCACCGGGACAGAGGGGCTACAATGAGCAGTTCTTC,CASSSPGQRGYNEQFF,TRBD1,TRBV7-3,-,TRBJ2-1
TGTGCCAGCAGTGCCCGGGACAGTGGTCGTTTAAACTATGGCTACACCTTC,CASSARDSGRLNYGYTF,TRBD1,TRBV28,-,TRBJ1-2
TGTGCCAGCAGTTATTCTACCGGGACCCTCACCTACGAGCAGTACTTC,CASSYSTGTLTYEQYF,-,TRBV27,-,TRBJ2-7
TGTGCCAGCAGTTTGGGACAGCACAATCAGCCCCAGCATTTT,CASSLGQHNQPQHF,TRBD1,TRBV28,once,TRBJ1-5
TGTGCCAGCAGTCTTGGGACCGTGATCTATGGCTACACCTTC,CASSLGTVIYGYTF,-,TRBV28,once,TRBJ1-2
TGTGCCAGCACCGCTCCGGGACAGGGGGCGAATGAGCAGTTCTTC,CASTAPGQGANEQFF,TRBD1,TRBV6-5,-,TRBJ2-1
TGTGCCAGCAGCTCCGGACCATCGGGGGAGCTGTTTTTT,CASSSGPSGELFF,-,TRBV11-3,-,TRBJ2-2
TGTGCCAGCAGCCCCAGCGGGGGTGAGCAGTTCTTC,CASSPSGGEQFF,TRBD2,TRBV3-1/TRBV3-2,-,TRBJ2-1
TGTGCCAGCAGCTATCCCCGGGGGTCCGGGGAGCTGTTTTTT,CASSYPRGSGELFF,-,TRBV11-3,-,TRBJ2-2
TGTGCCATCAGGGGTCTCCAACAGGGCACTGAAGCTTTCTTT,CAIRGLQQGTEAFF,-,TRBV10-3,-,TRBJ1-1
TGTGCCATCAATTACGGACTAGCGGCCACAGATACGCAGTATTTT,CAINYGLAATDTQYF,TRBD2,TRBV10-3,-,TRBJ2-3